One and the same sample provided the 10 T cell receptor beta chains below, sequenced in a study of patients and donors after allogeneic stem cell transplantation. TCRdb reanalysed the RT-PCR reads using MiXCR and keeps one entry per CDR3 protein. The sample lists roughly 960,000 distinct CDR3 sequences; more than 15% were seen once. Sequencing was carried out using blood, either unsorted or a sorted T cell fraction (not recorded which). These receptor sequences come from a human donor who was either an allogeneic HSCT recipient or a stem cell or donor lymphocyte infusion donor (not recorded which). It is not recorded whose cells these are; they may come from a transplant donor.

This clonotype was observed at least ten times. V and J are TRBV4-3 and TRBJ1-1, with TRBD1 identical over 8 bases. The germline V gene has CDR1 LGHNA and CDR2 YSLEER. V shed 6 bases, J shed 6 bases, and the junction held 6 bases outside the gene matches. The CDR3 has 13 residues. For the CDR3, the DNA is TGCGCCAGCAGAGCGGACAGGGTGGCTGAAGCTTTCTTT. Amino acid sequence: CASRADRVAEAFF.

The chain links TRBV2 to TRBJ1-1; 8 bases are a match to TRBD1. Per germline, CDR1 SNHLY and CDR2 FYNNEI. V gave up 4 bases and J gave up 5 bases; unmatched junction bases: 6. This CDR3 is 14 amino acids long. The CDR3 region has the DNA TGTGCCAGCAGTGTCCAGGGGGCCGGGACTGAAGCTTTCTTT. Translating gives CASSVQGAGTEAFF.

This sequence joins TRBV3-1 and TRBJ2-1, with a tentative D call TRBD2 (6 bases). The CDR3 has 13 amino acids. Germline CDR1 and CDR2: LGHDT and YNNKEL (reference sequence). The V and J ends lost 4 bases and 8 bases respectively, with 12 bases between them. The CDR3 protein is CASSPRWGDEQFF. For the CDR3, the DNA is TGTGCCAGCAGCCCCCGGTGGGGGGATGAGCAGTTCTTC.

The table lists this clonotype with a few counts. V usage is TRBV12-3 or TRBV12-4 and J usage is TRBJ2-1; D gene unclear. Trimming pared 5 bases from V and 9 bases from J, leaving 11 bases between. The length of the CDR3 is 12 residues. This CDR3 reads CASSISVSEQFF. CDR3 bases: TGTGCCAGCAGTATCTCGGTTAGTGAGCAGTTCTTC.

The CDR3 bases are TGTGCCAGCAGCTCAGAGACAGGGGGATCATACGAGCAGTACTTC. Translation gives CASSSETGGSYEQYF. The V call is TRBV7-2, the J call TRBJ2-7; 9 nucleotides line up with TRBD1. Germline V gene data show CDR1 as SGHTA and CDR2 as FQGNSA. J lost 4 bases, V lost 4 bases, and 8 bases had no gene match. The CDR3 extends over 15 amino acids.

This clonotype was observed a handful of times. The rearrangement uses TRBV6-1 and TRBJ1-1; unclear D gene. The CDR3 is made up of 16 amino acids. Germline V gene lookup returns CDR1 MNHNS and CDR2 SASEGT. V lost 4 bases and J 6 bases, leaving 21 bases between the germline ends. The DNA for the CDR3 is TGTGCCAGCAGTGCCCCCTTAACGGCAGGACCCGCTGAAGCTTTCTTT. Its translation is CASSAPLTAGPAEAFF.

Here the CDR3 DNA reads TGTGCCAGCAGTCCCACTAGCGGGGGGGCCATGGATACGCAGTATTTT. Translated: CASSPTSGGAMDTQYF. The gene calls are TRBV6-2 or TRBV6-3 and TRBJ2-3, with 13 bases matching TRBD2. The CDR3 spans 16 residues. Per germline, CDR1 MNHEY and CDR2 SVGEGT. V lost 5 bases to trimming and J lost 6 bases; unmatched junction nucleotides: 8.

The V gene is TRBV4-1, the J gene TRBJ2-1; 7 nucleotides match TRBD2. Germline values: CDR1 MGHRA, CDR2 YSYEKL. Losses at the gene ends were 0 bases for V and 4 bases for J; bases not matched to a gene: 6. This CDR3 spans 16 amino acids. CDR3 sequence reads: CASSQDELALYNEQFF. Here the CDR3 DNA reads TGCGCCAGCAGCCAAGATGAACTAGCGCTGTACAATGAGCAGTTCTTC.

This clonotype turned up a few times. The chain has TRBV6-1 and TRBJ2-1; 14 bases match TRBD2. The CDR3 totals 16 residues. Germline V gene lookup returns CDR1 MNHNS and CDR2 SASEGT. V lost 9 bases and J lost 6; bases outside the gene matches: 10. The CDR3 is CASKNPGTSGSNEQFF. CDR3 coding DNA: TGTGCCAGTAAGAATCCCGGGACTAGCGGGAGCAATGAGCAGTTCTTC.

The chain couples TRBV12-5 to TRBJ1-6, with D tentatively TRBD1 (5 bases). Per the germline V gene, CDR1 is LGHNT and CDR2 is FRNRAP. This CDR3 region has 15 residues. Trimming removed 2 bases from V and 14 bases from J, with 19 bases in between. The chain's CDR3 is CASGLTGKAPVALHF. CDR3 nucleotides: TGTGCTAGTGGTTTGACAGGAAAAGCCCCGGTCGCCCTCCACTTT.